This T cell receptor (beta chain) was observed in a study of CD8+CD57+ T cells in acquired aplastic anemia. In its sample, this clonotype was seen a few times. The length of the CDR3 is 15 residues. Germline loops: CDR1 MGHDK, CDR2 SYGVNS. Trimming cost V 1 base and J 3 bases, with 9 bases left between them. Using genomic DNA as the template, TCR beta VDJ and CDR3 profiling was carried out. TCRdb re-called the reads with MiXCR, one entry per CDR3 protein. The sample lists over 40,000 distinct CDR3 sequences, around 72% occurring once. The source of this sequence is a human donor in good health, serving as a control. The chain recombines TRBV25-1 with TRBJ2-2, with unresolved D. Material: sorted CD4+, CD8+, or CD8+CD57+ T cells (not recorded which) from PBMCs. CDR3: CASSESAIYTGELFF. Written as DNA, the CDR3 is TGTGCCAGCAGTGAATCCGCGATCTACACCGGGGAGCTGTTTTTT. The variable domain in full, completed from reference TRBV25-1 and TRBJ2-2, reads EADIYQTPRYLVIGTGKKITLECSQTMGHDKMYWYQQDPGMELHLIHYSYGVNSTEKGDLSSESTVSRIRTEHFPLTLESARPSHTSQYLCASSESAIYTGELFFGEGSRLTVL.